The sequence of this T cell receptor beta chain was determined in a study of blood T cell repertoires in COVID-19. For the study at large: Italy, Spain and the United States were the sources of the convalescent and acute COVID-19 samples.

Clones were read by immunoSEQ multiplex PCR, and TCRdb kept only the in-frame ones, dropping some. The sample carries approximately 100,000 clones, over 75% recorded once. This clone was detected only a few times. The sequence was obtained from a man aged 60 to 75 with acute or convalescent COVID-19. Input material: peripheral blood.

Written as DNA, the CDR3 is TGTGCCAGCAGCTTAGAGGCGACTAGCGGGAACATTGAGCAGTTCTTC. Its protein is CASSLEATSGNIEQFF. V usage is TRBV7-6 and J usage is TRBJ2-1, with 11 bases aligning to TRBD2. Trimming cost V 1 base and J 9 bases; bases outside gene matches: 8. The CDR3 loop spans 16 amino acids. Germline values: CDR1 SGHVS, CDR2 FNYEAQ.